One sample yielded the 10 T cell receptor beta chains listed below, sequenced in a study of blood T cell repertoires in COVID-19. Generated by immunoSEQ multiplex PCR, the TCRdb table keeps only in-frame clones and is missing some. The sample yields 150,000 to 200,000 clones, 60% to 85% seen once. The sequenced material came from peripheral blood. The receptors were gathered from a man in his fifties or sixties with active or convalescent COVID-19.

The chain recombines TRBV29-1 with TRBJ2-6, with a weak D call TRBD2 (5 bases). Germline CDR1 is SQVTM and CDR2 is ANQGSEA. Deletions cut 2 bases from V and 4 bases from J, with 9 bases between. The CDR3 sequence is 14 residues long. CDR3 protein: CSVESGPGANVLTF. The CDR3 DNA follows: TGCAGCGTTGAAAGCGGCCCCGGGGCCAACGTCCTGACTTTC.

This clone was counted only a few times. This chain joins TRBV5-1 and TRBJ2-3, with D possibly being TRBD2 (6 bases). Between the trimmed V and J ends, which lost 5 bases and 1 base, there was a span of 17 bases. CDR1 SGHRS and CDR2 YFSETQ come from the germline V gene. The CDR3 has 16 residues. The CDR3 region has the DNA TGCGCCAGCAGTAAAGAGACTAGTCGGCGCACAGATACGCAGTATTTT. Protein product: CASSKETSRRTDTQYF.

V usage is TRBV20-1 and J usage is TRBJ1-4, with 9 nucleotides matching TRBD1. This CDR3 spans 16 amino acids. V was pared by 3 bases and J by 4 bases, with 9 bases of the junction left unmatched. Germline CDR1 is DFQATT and CDR2 is SNEGSKA (reference sequence). The CDR3 bases are TGCAGTGCTAGTAAGGGACAGGGCCACCTTAATGAAAAACTGTTTTTT. Translated, it gives CSASKGQGHLNEKLFF.

This clone has at least ten counts. This chain uses TRBV19 with TRBJ2-2; TRBD2 agrees at 9 bases. The V gene's germline CDR1 is LNHDA and CDR2 SQIVND (reference sequence). The CDR3 is 16 amino acids. Trimming at V came to 2 bases and at J to 6 bases, leaving 7 bases not matched to a gene. The CDR3 nucleotides are TGTGCCAGTAGTATAAAGGCGGGAGGGCCATCCGGGGAGCTGTTTTTT. Translation: CASSIKAGGPSGELFF.

The CDR3 DNA reads TGCAGCGCCTCTAGCGGGAGGCTTTACGAGCAGTACTTC. Residues: CSASSGRLYEQYF. The chain joins TRBV29-1 to TRBJ2-7; 11 nucleotides agree with TRBD2. Germline-derived CDR1 and CDR2 are SQVTM and ANQGSEA. The CDR3 contains 13 residues. After removal of 7 bases from V and 4 bases from J, the junction contained 6 bases not matched to a gene.

CDR3: CASSLTPVGGYTF. In DNA, the CDR3 is TGTGCCAGCAGTTTAACCCCCGTCGGGGGCTACACCTTC. The rearrangement uses TRBV28 and TRBJ1-2; D is uncertain. The CDR3 has 13 residues. V lost 2 bases, J lost 8 bases, and 12 bases lay in between. Germline CDR1 is MDHEN and CDR2 is SYDVKM.

This sequence joins TRBV7-8 and TRBJ1-5; D is perhaps TRBD1 (6 bases). CDR1 is SGHVS, CDR2 FQNEAQ, per germline. This CDR3 comprises 15 residues. V gave up 8 bases and J gave up 9 bases, with 23 bases separating them. The chain's CDR3 is CASANDGGATGPQHF. The CDR3 coding sequence is TGTGCCAGCGCAAACGACGGGGGGGCGACAGGGCCCCAGCATTTT.

V gene TRBV19 combines with J gene TRBJ2-3; TRBD2 matches 11 bases. Germline CDR1 is LNHDA and CDR2 is SQIVND (reference sequence). Trimming removed 6 bases from V and 2 bases from J; junction bases left unmatched: 4. The CDR3 sequence is 15 residues long. This chain's CDR3 is CASRRLAGNTDTQYF. CDR3 nucleotide sequence: TGTGCCAGTAGAAGACTAGCGGGGAACACAGATACGCAGTATTTT.

This chain uses TRBV5-4 with TRBJ2-5; TRBD2 is a possible D gene (6 bases). This CDR3 has 13 residues. Germline CDR1 is SGHNT and CDR2 is YYREEE (reference sequence). Trimming removed 5 bases at V and 2 bases at J, with 10 bases between. The CDR3 coding sequence is TGTGCCAGCAGGGAGGGGAAGCAAGAGACCCAGTACTTC. It yields the protein CASREGKQETQYF.

This rearrangement joins TRBV27 to TRBJ2-7, with 14 positions matching TRBD2. J was trimmed by 3 bases and V by 5 bases; bases with no gene match: 12. The germline CDR1 and CDR2 sequences are MNHEY and SMNVEV (reference sequence). The CDR3 spans 18 residues. CDR3 loop: CASSARPPGTSGSYEQYF. CDR3 coding DNA: TGTGCCAGCAGTGCCCGCCCCCCCGGGACTAGCGGGAGCTACGAGCAGTACTTC.